This T cell receptor beta chain stems from a study of blood T cell repertoires in COVID-19 (dated by TCRdb to the early 2020s). In the study overall: Samples covering the acute and convalescent phases of COVID-19 were provided by collaborators in the United States, Italy and Spain. The material from the prospective study consisted of cDNA or gDNA derived from T cells, B-cell-depleted T cells, or PBMCs. The dataset comprised deeply sampled blood TCRbeta repertoires from subjects exposed to, actively infected with, or recovered from COVID-19. The repertoires were made available in a free public database intended to serve as a resource for research on the immune response to SARS-CoV-2. Samples were obtained from the ongoing ImmuneRACE study (first 160 participants) and from 1,254 subjects provided by 6 global collaborators. Nearly every sample came with metadata listing a de-identified subject ID, COVID-19 status, age in years and sex. Where HLA class I and class II types were available, the types were taken from metadata supplied by the sample provider, not from assay-based typing.

The junction shows trimming of 5 bases on V and 7 bases on J, and the gene matches do not reach 4 bases of it. Via the germline V gene (reference sequence), CDR1 is SEHNR and CDR2 FQNEAQ. Its CDR3 holds 15 amino acids, cysteine through phenylalanine. The DNA shown is the 45-base CDR3, in frame from base 1. Results and caveats for the whole study, not just this receptor: Clinical and demographic metadata were provided uncurated, with the amount varying by source and participant.

TCRbeta CDR3 regions were amplified from genomic DNA using the immunoSEQ Assay, a bias-controlled multiplex PCR. The authors' analysis ran thus. The number of nucleated cells in each sample was estimated by amplification of reference gene primers within the assay. To quantify the absolute abundance of each unique TCRbeta CDR3 rearrangement, sequence reads were collapsed and filtered. For each sample, productive Simpson clonality was calculated by taking the square root of Simpson's diversity index across productive rearrangements. TCRdb took this table from immuneACCESS and kept in-frame rearrangements with V and J called. Such tables lack part of the clones; where checked against another copy, unresolved V genes explain under half of the gap, and the rest is unexplained. D and trimming were read from the DNA, whereas the V and J calls and clone size are those reported in that table. Here the sample has about 370,000 clones; roughly 92% occur a single time. The ten largest clones take up about 0.83% of the sample.

This clone was counted between two and nine times. No antigen is known for it. One base away there is no much larger clone; base qualities are not given. The sample holds other DNA sequences that translate to the same CDR3. Enrolling through a virtual design, the prospective study's participants ranged in age from roughly 18 to 90 years and lived across 24 United States geographic areas. To assign participants to cohorts, the prospective study relied on clinical history that participants themselves reported in a screening survey and a study questionnaire. Exposed participants had been in contact, within 2 weeks of entering the study, with a person who had a PCR-confirmed or clinician-diagnosed case of COVID-19. Mobile phlebotomists in the prospective study collected whole blood, serum and a nasopharyngeal or oropharyngeal swab from every participant. Additional blood draws and questionnaires over an approximately two-month period could optionally be provided by prospective study participants. Prospective study blood samples were shipped either frozen or at room temperature before DNA extraction.

The chain was built from TRBV7-9 and TRBJ2-1, and 14 junction bases match TRBD2. Sequences were obtained from PBMCs or T cells enriched from blood (not recorded which). The TCR originated in a woman aged 35 to 49 who had been exposed to COVID-19. The DNA reads as follows: TGTGCCAGCAGCCCCCGACTAGCGGGGGGGAATGAGCAGTTCTTC. This gives the protein CASSPRLAGGNEQFF.